This entry features one T cell receptor beta chain sequence. Its antigen remains unknown. The sample originates from a study of T-cell memory formation after mild COVID-19. TCRdb called the 5' RACE reads again in MiXCR, with one record for every CDR3 protein. The data hold 85,000 to 120,000 distinct CDR3 sequences, with around 15% observed a single time. Study outcomes and limitations: Clones contracting across day 15 to 85 had a balanced CD4/CD8 profile; later expanding clones leaned CD4+. Cross-reactive memory apparently joined, as some responding clones appeared in pre-infection memory. Mainly in CM and EM were contracting CD4+ clones; CD8+ were in EMRA.

The CDR3 has 17 residues. V lost 4 bases and J 2 bases, leaving 20 bases between the germline ends. Germline V gene sequence: CDR1 SGHRS, CDR2 YFSETQ. The TCR originated in an adult woman who had mild COVID-19 (a few samples of this study predate the infection). Cell type and time point are not known. Sequencing was carried out using PBMCs or a T cell subset sorted from them (not recorded which). V usage is TRBV5-1 and J usage is TRBJ2-3, with D possibly being TRBD2 (6 bases). DNA for the CDR3: TGCGCCAGCAGCGCACCAGACGGGACTCTCATCACAGATACGCAGTATTTT. This translates into CASSAPDGTLITDTQYF.